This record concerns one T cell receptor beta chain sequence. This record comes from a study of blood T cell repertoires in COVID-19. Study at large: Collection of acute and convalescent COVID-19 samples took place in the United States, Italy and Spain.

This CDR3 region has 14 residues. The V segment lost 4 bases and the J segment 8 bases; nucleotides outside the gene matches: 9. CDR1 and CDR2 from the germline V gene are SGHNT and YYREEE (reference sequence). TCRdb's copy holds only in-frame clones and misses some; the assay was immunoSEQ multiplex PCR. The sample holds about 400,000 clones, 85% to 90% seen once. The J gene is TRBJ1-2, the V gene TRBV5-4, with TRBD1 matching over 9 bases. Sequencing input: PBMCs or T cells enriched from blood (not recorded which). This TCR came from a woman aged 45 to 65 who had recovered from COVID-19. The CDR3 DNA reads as TGTGCCAGCAGCATGGACAGGGGATTGAGGGGCTACACCTTC. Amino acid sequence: CASSMDRGLRGYTF.